This T cell receptor (beta chain) was profiled in a study of T cell repertoires in MIS-A myocarditis. The CDR3 totals 15 residues. CDR1 and CDR2 from the germline V gene are MNHEY and SVGAGI. Trimming removed 2 bases from V and 6 bases from J, with 17 bases in between. This table comes from immunoSEQ multiplex PCR, and its TCRdb copy is limited to in-frame clones, with some not included. This sample has fewer than 15,000 clones; roughly 74% occur once, and the top ten carry approximately 61%. Material: left ventricle heart tissue obtained at autopsy. The clonotype originates from a man aged 18 to 30 with fulminant myocarditis from multisystem inflammatory syndrome in adults (MIS-A) after COVID-19. This chain links TRBV6-5 with TRBJ2-7; tentatively, D is TRBD2 (6 bases). This chain's CDR3 is CASSYEGGGVFEQYF. The CDR3 nucleotides are TGTGCCAGCAGTTACGAAGGTGGAGGGGTCTTCGAGCAGTACTTC.